The present TCR beta chain was sequenced within a study of blood T cell repertoires in COVID-19. Background on the study: Whether acute or convalescent, the COVID-19 samples came from the United States, Italy and Spain. Sample material is recorded as cDNA or gDNA derived from T cells, B-cell-depleted T cells, or PBMCs.

Authors' methods: Nucleated cell number was recorded as an estimate derived from reference gene primer amplification. Here immunoSEQ multiplex PCR was the method, and the copy in TCRdb shows in-frame clones only, minus some. That table furnishes V, J and clone size, whereas the DNA furnished D and trimming. This table holds about 130,000 clones, approximately 80% found once. This clone has just a few counts. This receptor was obtained from a woman aged 60-75 years with active or convalescent COVID-19. Sequenced: peripheral blood.

The DNA for the CDR3 is TGCGCCAGCAGCCAAGAATCCCTAGTCGTCTTCTTT. Translating it yields CASSQESLVVFF. The V gene is TRBV4-1, the J gene TRBJ1-1, with no clear D. CDR3 size: 12 residues. The V gene's germline CDR1 is MGHRA and CDR2 YSYEKL. V gave up 0 bases and J gave up 14 bases, with 13 bases separating them.